These T cell receptor beta chains were read from a single sample in a study of T cell changes during pregnancy in multiple sclerosis. Repertoires were generated with immunoSEQ multiplex PCR, while TCRdb's copy carries only in-frame clones and drops some. The sample yields 66,000 or so clones, just under 90% seen once. The sample in question was peripheral blood, obtained in the first trimester of pregnancy. These receptors came from a female donor in good health, enrolled as a control in a pregnancy study. Each CDR3 is given with its conserved first and last residue.

J,V,CDR3
TRBJ1-1,TRBV19,CASSKRQGGTEAFF
TRBJ1-6,TRBV5-1,CASSLVTGGNSPLHF
TRBJ2-1,TRBV2,CASSPGTGAYSEQFF
TRBJ2-1,TRBV5-8,CASADARWNEQFF
TRBJ1-5,TRBV15,CATSTPFLGTGGQHF
TRBJ2-1,TRBV7-8,CASSLMGQGAYNEQFF
TRBJ2-5,TRBV5-8,CASSLGAAGGANRETQYF
TRBJ2-7,TRBV7-9,CASSLVRGYEQYF
TRBJ2-5,TRBV4-3,CASSQASYRGTATQYF
TRBJ1-5,TRBV2,CASSDQGNSNQPQHF
TRBJ1-1,TRBV9,CASSVLPDTEAFF
TRBJ1-1,TRBV7-3,CASSYTGDDTEAFF
TRBJ2-3,TRBV19,CASSMMGGVGVGTDTQYF
TRBJ1-3,TRBV4-3,CASSQDYRGLGNTIYF
TRBJ2-5,TRBV7-9,CASSFHRDQETQYF
TRBJ2-1,TRBV7-9,CASSLSGTSSGEQFF
TRBJ1-1,TRBV21-1,CASSKLGQGARGTEAFF
TRBJ1-5,TRBV7-2,CASSFSGQGTDQPQHF
TRBJ2-4,TRBV11-3,CASSSSPAKNIQYF
TRBJ2-3,TRBV7-3,CASSFSGGGSTDTQYF
TRBJ2-7,TRBV7-2,CASRRGFGTGSYEQYF
TRBJ1-1,TRBV18,CASSPPGQGEAFF
TRBJ2-7,TRBV7-3,CASSQGFSYEQYF
TRBJ1-2,TRBV11-2,CASSLDRGSYGYTF
TRBJ2-7,TRBV5-8,CASSLVRDGLLGYEQYF
TRBJ2-3,TRBV7-2,CASSLGGGGTGTDTQYF
TRBJ2-1,TRBV4-2,CASSQDYRTPWDEQFF
TRBJ2-7,TRBV6-1,CASSEGSSYEQYF
TRBJ1-2,TRBV4-3,CASSQGFQGIYGYTF
TRBJ2-1,TRBV5-1,CASSNGQGPGEQFF
TRBJ1-1,TRBV6-4,CASSVEENTEAFF
TRBJ2-1,TRBV6-1,CASSLSGPRRREQFF
TRBJ2-1,TRBV9,CASSVVGLTYNEQFF
TRBJ2-7,TRBV5-4,CASSLVGGLAGTNYEQYF
TRBJ2-5,TRBV5-8,CASSIGQDQETQYF
TRBJ1-3,TRBV5-1,CASSPGQPQGNTIYF
TRBJ2-7,TRBV5-3,CARSLGRASYEQYF
TRBJ2-5,TRBV7-9,CASSGGLGETQYF
TRBJ1-2,TRBV7-8,CASSLRDSRDYGYTF
TRBJ2-5,TRBV27,CASSLDRGMETQYF
TRBJ2-2,TRBV5-4,CASSFGTGVSGELFF
TRBJ1-5,TRBV13,CASSFQGDNQPQHF
TRBJ1-2,TRBV18,CASSPLGQGRDGYTF
TRBJ1-4,TRBV2,CASSGGLFVLFF
TRBJ1-5,TRBV7-9,CASTNSGGVSQPQHF
TRBJ1-1,TRBV2,CASRRLNTEAFF
TRBJ2-5,TRBV2,CASATGGYQETQYF
TRBJ1-1,TRBV30,CAWGNRGSGSDTEAFF
TRBJ1-2,TRBV6-6,CASINTQQGYGYTF
TRBJ1-5,TRBV10-3,CAISSDRGNQPQHF
TRBJ1-2,TRBV9,CASSSPERKLYGYTF
TRBJ2-5,TRBV6-6,CASSYPDSRVTQYF